This record concerns one T cell receptor (beta chain) sequence. This clonotype was seen ten or more times. The clone's antigen remains unknown. No base quality information exists; no much larger clone differs at one position. The sample comes from a study of molecular identifiers for immune sequencing clone quantification (dated by TCRdb to 2016 to 2019). About the study as a whole: In a replicate experiment, RNA from around 20,000 or 100,000 naive CD8 T cells was split into five aliquots, four of which were sequenced. This methods study benchmarked molecular-identifier clustering-based TCR repertoire sequencing (MIDCIRS) and TCR RNA copy counting, using CD8 T cells to do so.

Libraries of naive CD8 T cells were built from anywhere between about 19,000 and 1,100,000 sorted cells, with 10%, 30% or 50% of the purified RNA used. Naive CD8 T cells were FACS-sorted as CD8+CD4-CCR7+CD45RA+ on a BD FACSAria II into RLT Plus buffer. To test detection sensitivity, Jurkat RNA equal to ten TCR copies was added to samples of about 17,000-1,100,000 naive CD8 T cells. CD8 T cells were enriched using RosetteSep CD8+ T Cell Enrichment Cocktail and Ficoll-Paque, and the enriched cells then underwent ACK red cell lysis. The full study reports these points: Around 2.9 recovered TCR RNA copies per cell were obtained by modeling, versus about 9 by digital PCR, implying a capture efficiency of about 30%. When barcode sub-clustering was omitted, TCR diversity was inflated by chimeric consensus sequences, with chimeras reaching as high as 47%. Clones above 20 RNA copies held over 97% of molecules in CMV-specific effector cells but under 1% in naive cells. The sizes of highly expanded clones could end up underestimated when identical TCR molecules share a barcode. The naive libraries included spiked-in Jurkat TCR RNA (about 11 copies' worth), and this RNA is not part of the donor repertoire. Even against a background of about a million naive CD8 T cells, spiked-in Jurkat TCR RNA amounting to a single cell's worth was reported to be detectable.

Receptor amplification or capture employed PCR. TCRdb lists the instrument as Illumina HiSeq 4000. Bulk TCR libraries were prepared as previously described, using TCR primers listed in Table S5. The Qiagen AllPrep DNA/RNA kit was used to purify total RNA. Before analysis, reads from multiple sequencing runs of one library were combined. Processing in the source paper ran as follows. Reads were retained only if their TCR constant sequence matched exactly, and those retained reads were trimmed to 150 nt and grouped according to their 12-nt molecular barcodes. Reads inside each barcode group were sub-clustered using a 15% Levenshtein threshold, and a quality-weighted consensus sequence was constructed for each RNA molecule. Non-functional sequences were filtered out, along with any lower-count sequence sitting one edit away from another sequence. Based on a fit of two negative binomial distributions, barcode sub-clusters having less than 20% of the maximum read count were discarded. TCRdb reanalyzed the raw reads on its own, using fastp at Q25 for trimming and MiXCR for clone calling, and kept in-frame beta chains. Every distinct CDR3 protein forms one entry, paired with its most common genes and DNA. The V and J calls shown here were made by TCRdb, not taken from the authors' results. A total of over 600,000 distinct CDR3 sequences appear in this sample, roughly 21% of them only once. The ten largest clones represent 0.75% to 0.95% of the sample.

The germline V gene sets CDR1 to LGHNA and CDR2 to YSLEER. V trim: 4 bases; J trim: 5 bases; unmatched bases: 5. The cysteine opens and the phenylalanine closes a CDR3 of 15 amino acids. Just CDR3 DNA is preserved here, 45 bases in frame from base 1. The sample consisted of naive CD8+ T cells from blood, with Jurkat cell RNA spiked in. The sample's cell subset or site label, in plain terms: FACS-sorted CD8+CD4-CCR7+CD45RA+ naive T cells. Here the chain combines TRBV4-3 and TRBJ2-7; 13 central nucleotides agree with TRBD2. The source of this sequence is a human donor in good health. Some libraries in this study had Jurkat cell RNA spiked in. The sequenced DNA: TGCGCCAGCAGCCTTGGGACTAGCGGGGCTGACGAGCAGTACTTC. Translated, this gives CASSLGTSGADEQYF.